This T cell receptor (beta chain) was obtained from a study of cytomegalovirus exposure and HLA in healthy donors. Overall study results and limits: Under in vitro conditions, three CMV-associated chains were confirmed as specific for CMV antigens. There were several of the most significant clusters that appeared linked to common viral pathogens in a later analysis. Both high specificity and high sensitivity reportedly marked the classifier's diagnosis of cytomegalovirus status. In a later analysis, productive TCRs from donors in an Asian-associated ancestry cluster reportedly carried fewer N-insertions than the cohort mean.

Trimming removed 2 bases at V and 7 bases at J, with 17 bases between. Germline CDR1 reads MGHRA; CDR2 reads YSYEKL. This CDR3 comprises 16 residues. For this clone: Antigen: not known.

The PCR used 60 Vbeta and 13 Jbeta primers. This table comes from immunoSEQ multiplex PCR, and its TCRdb copy is limited to in-frame clones, with some not included. Of some 100,000 clones listed, approximately 71% are singletons. The sample was PBMCs. The clonotype was recovered from a woman in her 70s in good health and CMV-seropositive. The chain is built from TRBV4-1 and TRBJ2-2; TRBD1 might be the D (5 bases). The CDR3 DNA reads as TGCGCCAGCAGCCAATTGGGGCCCCCAGTGATCGGGGAGCTGTTTTTT. It yields the protein CASSQLGPPVIGELFF.